A single sample is the source of the 3 T cell receptor beta chains below, sequenced in a study of regulatory T cells in long-lasting Graves disease. Investigators prepared the TCR beta libraries by applying iRepertoire HTBI primers and Arm-PCR of CDR3 regions. TCRdb fed the multiplex PCR reads into MiXCR, producing one record per CDR3 protein. This table holds 400,000 to 500,000 distinct CDR3 sequences, about 15% found once. The time point was: newly diagnosed GD, antithyroid drugs for less than 3 months. PBMC-derived RNA was used for the TCR library. In addition, the sample was reused for a study of T cells in Graves' hyperthyroidism and ophthalmopathy.

The source material was peripheral blood mononuclear cells (PBMCs), sampled at new diagnosis, from a patient treated with antithyroid drugs. The receptors were gathered from a woman between 18 and 30 years old with Graves disease.

The sample holds many counts of this clonotype. The chain combines TRBV7-9 with TRBJ2-1, with D hard to call. The CDR3 has 15 residues. Trimming stripped 2 bases from V and 2 bases from J, with 10 bases between. Germline CDR1 SEHNR, CDR2 FQNEAQ (reference sequence). The CDR3 DNA reads TGTGCCAGCAGCTTACCCATGGGGACCTACAATGAGCAGTTCTTC. Residues: CASSLPMGTYNEQFF.

Many counts were recorded for this clonotype. The V and J genes are TRBV28 and TRBJ2-1, with TRBD2 identical over 13 bases. Germline lookup yields CDR1 MDHEN and CDR2 SYDVKM. V lost 6 bases to trimming and J lost 5 bases; unmatched junction nucleotides: 13. The CDR3 length is 18 residues. Here the CDR3 reads CASSPLTSGRAGDNEQFF. CDR3 coding DNA: TGTGCCAGCAGCCCCCTCACTAGCGGGAGGGCCGGGGACAATGAGCAGTTCTTC.

This clonotype was seen a few times. The CDR3 reads CASSASDRLNTEAFF. CDR3 nucleotide sequence: TGTGCCAGCAGTGCCTCGGACAGATTGAACACTGAAGCTTTCTTT. The chain has TRBV25-1 and TRBJ1-1, with D perhaps TRBD1 (6 bases). The V end was cut by 4 bases, the J end by 0 bases, with 12 bases between. CDR1 MGHDK and CDR2 SYGVNS come from the germline V gene. CDR3 length: 15 amino acids.